This note documents a single T cell receptor beta chain sequence. What it binds is not known. There are 16 residues in the CDR3. Using immunoSEQ multiplex PCR, the repertoire was profiled, and TCRdb retains in-frame clones only, with some absent. The table records about 70,000 clones, roughly 84% of them present only once. This sample stems from a study of T cell responses to AZD1222 COVID-19 vaccine. Overall study results and limits: Close to half of spike-specific TCRs reportedly recognize unmutated variant regions. The repertoires were collected only after the peak T cell response. Two AZD1222 administrations were followed by greater Spike-specific TCR breadth and depth.

The clonotype originates from an adult in good health. The chain uses TRBV21-1 and TRBJ2-2; the D call of TRBD1 is as the table states it, not checked on the DNA. TRBV21-1 is labeled a pseudogene. Sequenced material: peripheral blood, taken on day 0 of AZD1222 vaccination. The CDR3: CASSNEGQGNTGELFF. CDR3 in DNA: TGTGCCAGCAGCAATGAGGGACAGGGCAACACCGGGGAGCTGTTTTTT.